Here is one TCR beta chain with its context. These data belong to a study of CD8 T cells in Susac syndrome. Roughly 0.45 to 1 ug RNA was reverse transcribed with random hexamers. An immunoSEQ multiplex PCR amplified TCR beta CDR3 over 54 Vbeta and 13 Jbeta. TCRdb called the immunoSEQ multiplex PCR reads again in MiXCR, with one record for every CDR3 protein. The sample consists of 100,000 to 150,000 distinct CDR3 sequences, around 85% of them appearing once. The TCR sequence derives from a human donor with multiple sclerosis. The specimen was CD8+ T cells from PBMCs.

This CDR3 reads CASSLRGTHGELFF. CDR3 DNA: TGTGCCAGCAGCTTACGGGGCACTCACGGGGAGCTGTTTTTT. This sequence joins TRBV11-2 and TRBJ2-2; D may be TRBD1 or TRBD2 (5 bases each). The CDR3 sequence is 14 residues long. V was clipped by 2 bases and J by 7 bases, with 11 bases between them. Germline loops: CDR1 SGHAT, CDR2 FQNNGV. Full variable domain (rest looked up from reference TRBV11-2 and TRBJ2-2): EAGVAQSPRYKIIEKRQSVAFWCNPISGHATLYWYQQILGQGPKLLIQFQNNGVVDDSQLPKDRFSAERLKGVDSTLKIQPAKLEDSAVYLCASSLRGTHGELFFGEGSRLTVL.